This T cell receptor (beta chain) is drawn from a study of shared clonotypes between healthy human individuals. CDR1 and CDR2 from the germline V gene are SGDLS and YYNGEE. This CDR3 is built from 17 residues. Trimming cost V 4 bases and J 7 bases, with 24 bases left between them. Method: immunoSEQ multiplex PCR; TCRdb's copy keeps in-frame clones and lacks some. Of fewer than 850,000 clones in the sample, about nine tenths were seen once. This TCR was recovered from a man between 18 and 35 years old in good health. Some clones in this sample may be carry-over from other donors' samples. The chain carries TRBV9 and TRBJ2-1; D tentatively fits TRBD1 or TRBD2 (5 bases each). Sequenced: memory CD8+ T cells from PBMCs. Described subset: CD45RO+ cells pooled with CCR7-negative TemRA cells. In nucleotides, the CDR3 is TGTGCCAGCAGCCAAGATGGGGGAAACGGACAACGGAATGAGCAGTTCTTC. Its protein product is CASSQDGGNGQRNEQFF.